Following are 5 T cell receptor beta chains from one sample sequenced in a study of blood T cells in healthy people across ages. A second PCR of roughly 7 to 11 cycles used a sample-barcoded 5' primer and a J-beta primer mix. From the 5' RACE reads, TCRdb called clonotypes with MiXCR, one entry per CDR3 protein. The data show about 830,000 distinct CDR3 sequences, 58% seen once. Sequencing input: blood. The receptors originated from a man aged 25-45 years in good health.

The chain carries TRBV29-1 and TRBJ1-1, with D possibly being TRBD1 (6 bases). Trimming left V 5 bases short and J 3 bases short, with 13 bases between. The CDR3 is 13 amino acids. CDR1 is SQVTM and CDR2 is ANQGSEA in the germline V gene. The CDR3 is CSVCRGWDTEAFF. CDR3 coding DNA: TGCAGCGTTTGCAGGGGCTGGGACACTGAAGCTTTCTTT.

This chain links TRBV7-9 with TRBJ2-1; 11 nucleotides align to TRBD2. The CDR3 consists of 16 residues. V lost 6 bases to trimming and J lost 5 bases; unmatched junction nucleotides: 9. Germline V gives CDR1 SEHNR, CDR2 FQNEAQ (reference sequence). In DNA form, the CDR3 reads TGTGCCAGCAGTTCCCGGACTAGCGGGCCTAACAATGAGCAGTTCTTC. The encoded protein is CASSSRTSGPNNEQFF.

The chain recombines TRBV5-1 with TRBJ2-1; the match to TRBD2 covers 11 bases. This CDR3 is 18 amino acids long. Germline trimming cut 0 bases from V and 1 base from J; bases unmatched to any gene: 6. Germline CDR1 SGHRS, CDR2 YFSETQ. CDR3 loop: CASSLELAGVVSYNEQFF. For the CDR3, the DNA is TGCGCCAGCAGCTTGGAACTAGCGGGGGTCGTTTCCTACAATGAGCAGTTCTTC.

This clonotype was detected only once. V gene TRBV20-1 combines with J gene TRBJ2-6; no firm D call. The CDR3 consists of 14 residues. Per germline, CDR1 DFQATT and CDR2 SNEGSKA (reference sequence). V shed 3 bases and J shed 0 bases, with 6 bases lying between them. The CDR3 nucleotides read TGCAGTGCTAGCTTACGCTCTGGGGCCAACGTCCTGACTTTC. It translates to CSASLRSGANVLTF.

For the CDR3, the DNA is TGTGCCAGCAGTGATAGGGGTGAAGGCACTGAAGCTTTCTTT. Encoded protein: CASSDRGEGTEAFF. The chain couples TRBV2 to TRBJ1-1, with D tentatively TRBD1 (5 bases). This CDR3 has 14 residues. Germline CDR1 and CDR2: SNHLY and FYNNEI. The V gene lost 3 bases and the J gene lost 4 bases, with 12 bases spanning the gap.